This T cell receptor (beta chain) was captured by sequencing in a study of beta chain features in type 1 diabetes. Every isolated RNA sample was fully reverse transcribed, so sequencing captured expressed TCRB transcripts. Profiling relied on immunoSEQ multiplex PCR, and the TCRdb table lists in-frame clones only, not all of them. The profile shows fewer than 650,000 clones, roughly a sixth of them singletons. Purities in excess of 98% were seen in all sorted populations. The source is a man younger than 35 in good health. The specimen was naive CD4+ T cells from blood.

CDR3 region: CASSENGVNLGEQYF. DNA of the CDR3: TGTGCCAGCAGTGAAAATGGGGTGAATTTAGGCGAGCAGTACTTC. The V and J genes are TRBV2 and TRBJ2-7, with D uncertain. Germline CDR1 reads SNHLY; CDR2 reads FYNNEI. Trimming left V 2 bases short and J 6 bases short, with 17 bases between. The CDR3 contains 15 residues. The entire variable domain, with the rest obtained from reference TRBV2 and TRBJ2-7, is as follows: EPEVTQTPSHQVTQMGQEVILRCVPISNHLYFYWYRQILGQKVEFLVSFYNNEISEKSEIFDDQFSVERPDGSNFTLKIRSTKLEDSAMYFCASSENGVNLGEQYFGPGTRLTVT.